These 27 T cell receptor beta chains were all obtained from the same sample, sequenced in a study of blood T cell repertoires in COVID-19. Generated by immunoSEQ multiplex PCR, the TCRdb table keeps only in-frame clones and is missing some. The table includes some 150,000 clones, about 84% detected once. The sample was PBMCs or T cells enriched from blood (not recorded which). The receptors were gathered from a woman aged 18-30 years who had been exposed to COVID-19.

This clone appeared a single time. This chain links TRBV11-2 with TRBJ2-1; TRBD2 aligns across 8 bases. The CDR3 has 16 residues. The ends lost 5 bases at V and 3 bases at J; junction bases unmatched: 9. CDR1 and CDR2 from the germline V gene are SGHAT and FQNNGV. The chain's CDR3 is CASSIPKGTSYNEQFF. CDR3 DNA sequence: TGTGCCAGCAGCATCCCTAAAGGGACTAGCTACAATGAGCAGTTCTTC.

The chain recombines TRBV11-2 with TRBJ2-7; D remains unclear. The CDR3 spans 13 residues. Trimming took off 4 bases at V and 2 bases at J, with 9 bases between the two ends. CDR1 SGHAT and CDR2 FQNNGV come from the germline V gene. CDR3 sequence (DNA): TGTGCCAGCAGCTACAGTACGGCCTACGAGCAGTACTTC. Protein: CASSYSTAYEQYF.

The chain combines TRBV2 with TRBJ2-7, with 7 bases matching TRBD2. CDR1 and CDR2 from the germline V gene are SNHLY and FYNNEI. This CDR3 spans 15 amino acids. The V and J ends lost 4 bases and 2 bases, in that order; junction bases with no gene match: 8. CDR3 sequence: CASSGGGAGAYEQYF. The CDR3 DNA is TGTGCCAGCAGTGGGGGAGGGGCGGGGGCCTACGAGCAGTACTTC.

A remark on this clone: Compared with germline, one end of the junction differs, possibly owing to a read error. J is TRBJ1-1 and V is TRBV29-1, with a possible D match to TRBD1 (5 bases). Germline loops: CDR1 SQVTM, CDR2 ANQGSEA. CDR3 size: 13 residues. The CDR3 loop is CSVEGEGGTEAFF. Written as DNA, the CDR3 is TGCAGCGTGGAAGGGGAGGGCGGCACTGAAGCTTTCTTT.

The genes are TRBV14 and TRBJ1-2; TRBD1 matches 8 bases. Germline V lookup: CDR1 SGHDN, CDR2 FVKESK. The CDR3 is 14 residues long. J gave up 2 bases and V 4 bases, and 3 bases lay outside the gene matches. The CDR3 nucleotides are TGTGCCAGCAGCCCGACAGGGGCGAACTATGGCTACACCTTC. Amino acids: CASSPTGANYGYTF. The whole variable domain, remainder taken from reference TRBV14 and TRBJ1-2, is EAGVTQFPSHSVIEKGQTVTLRCDPISGHDNLYWYRRVMGKEIKFLLHFVKESKQDESGMPNNRFLAERTGGTYSTLKVQPAELEDSGVYFCASSPTGANYGYTFGSGTRLTVV.

The chain combines TRBV3-1 (or the pseudogene TRBV3-2) with TRBJ2-3; D is unclear. The ends were cut back, 0 bases at V and 4 bases at J, with 14 bases in the middle. The CDR3 is made up of 16 amino acids. Germline V lookup: CDR1 LGHDT, CDR2 YNNKEL (reference sequence). CDR3 residues: CASSQESQVKADTQYF. The CDR3 DNA sequence: TGTGCCAGCAGCCAAGAGTCCCAGGTTAAGGCAGATACGCAGTATTTT.

This sequence joins TRBV11-2 and TRBJ2-7; TRBD2 might be the D (5 bases). Germline V gene lookup returns CDR1 SGHAT and CDR2 FQNNGV. This CDR3 contains 14 residues. Trimming removed 1 base from V and 4 bases from J, with 11 bases in between. CDR3 sequence: CASSLGASQYEQYF. The CDR3 DNA is TGTGCCAGCAGCTTAGGGGCTAGCCAGTACGAGCAGTACTTC.

The J gene is TRBJ2-7, the V gene TRBV18, with no clear D. The V end lost 6 bases, the J end lost 0 bases, and 24 bases lay between the germline ends. This CDR3 is 18 amino acids long. Germline V CDR1 and CDR2: KGHSH, LQKENI. CDR3 sequence (DNA): TGTGCCAGCTCTACAAGTCAGGTCCTCAATTTTCTCTCCTACGAGCAGTACTTC. It encodes CASSTSQVLNFLSYEQYF. Full variable domain (missing parts from reference TRBV18 and TRBJ2-7): NAGVMQNPRHLVRRRGQEARLRCSPMKGHSHVYWYRQLPEEGLKFMVYLQKENIIDESGMPKERFSAEFPKEGPSILRIQQVVRGDSAAYFCASSTSQVLNFLSYEQYFGPGTRLTVT.

The chain has TRBV7-8 and TRBJ2-4, with TRBD2 matching over 8 bases. The V gene end was trimmed by 6 bases and the J gene end by 8 bases; junction bases not matched to a gene: 12. The CDR3 sequence is 15 residues long. CDR1 and CDR2 (germline): SGHVS, FQNEAQ. The CDR3 DNA reads as TGTGCCAGCAGGAAAGAGGCGGGGGGCTCGGACATTCAGTACTTC. Translating gives CASRKEAGGSDIQYF.

The J gene is TRBJ2-7, the V gene TRBV7-9, with 12 bases matching TRBD1. The junction had 10 bases not matched to a gene; V was cut back by 5 bases and J by 5 bases. Germline V gene sequence: CDR1 SEHNR, CDR2 FQNEAQ (reference sequence). This CDR3 region has 16 residues. The CDR3, as DNA: TGTGCCAGCAGCCACGGTCGGGACAGGGGGCGCGACGAGCAGTACTTC. It translates to CASSHGRDRGRDEQYF.

This clone was detected once. The chain links TRBV9 to TRBJ1-2; the D is unclear. The V gene's germline CDR1 is SGDLS and CDR2 YYNGEE. V was trimmed by 4 bases and J by 0 bases, leaving 16 bases between them. CDR3 length equals 16 residues. The CDR3 coding sequence is TGTGCCAGCAGCCCCCAGTATGGCAAAACTAACTATGGCTACACCTTC. It yields the protein CASSPQYGKTNYGYTF.

V is TRBV15 and J is TRBJ1-5; the D is unclear. The V gene's germline CDR1 is LNHNV and CDR2 YYDKDF (reference sequence). Trimming took 8 bases from V and 1 from J, leaving 12 bases between them. This CDR3 is 14 amino acids long. Here the CDR3 reads CATRGPGSNQPQHF. The CDR3 DNA sequence: TGTGCCACCCGAGGTCCGGGAAGCAATCAGCCCCAGCATTTT.

The CDR3: CASSEVGQGTYEQYF. The DNA of the CDR3 is TGTGCCAGCAGTGAGGTGGGACAGGGCACCTACGAGCAGTACTTC. The chain carries TRBV6-2 or TRBV6-3 and TRBJ2-7; TRBD1 aligns across 9 bases. The CDR3 is 15 amino acids. V lost 5 bases and J lost 2; bases outside the gene matches: 7. Looked up from germline, CDR1 is MNHEY and CDR2 is SVGEGT.

This chain connects TRBV4-2 to TRBJ2-1; the match to TRBD2 covers 14 bases. There are 18 residues in the CDR3. V shed 4 bases, J shed 7 bases, and the junction held 12 bases outside the gene matches. Germline CDR1 and CDR2: LGHNA and YNFKEQ. The CDR3 region has the DNA TGTGCCAGCAGCCCCCGAATCCAGACTAGCGGGAGGGGTAATGAGCAGTTCTTC. Translating it yields CASSPRIQTSGRGNEQFF.

This clone was detected only once. The chain has TRBV9 and TRBJ2-2, with 8 nucleotides matching TRBD1. In germline, CDR1 is SGDLS, CDR2 YYNGEE. V dropped 4 bases and J dropped 3; count of bases not matched to a gene: 11. The CDR3 is 17 residues long. CDR3 bases: TGTGCCAGCAGCCCTAAATTGCGGACAGGGTACACCGGGGAGCTGTTTTTT. Translated: CASSPKLRTGYTGELFF. The variable domain in full, with the rest retrieved from reference TRBV9 and TRBJ2-2, is DSGVTQTPKHLITATGQRVTLRCSPRSGDLSVYWYQQSLDQGLQFLIQYYNGEERAKGNILERFSAQQFPDLHSELNLSSLELGDSALYFCASSPKLRTGYTGELFFGEGSRLTVL.

The rearrangement uses TRBV5-1 and TRBJ2-1; D may be TRBD2 (5 bases). V was pared by 4 bases and J by 4 bases, with 9 bases between. CDR1 and CDR2 from the germline V gene are SGHRS and YFSETQ. This CDR3 region has 13 residues. The CDR3 DNA reads TGCGCCAGCAGCCCCGGACTTTACAATGAGCAGTTCTTC. The encoded protein is CASSPGLYNEQFF.

The rearrangement uses TRBV28 and TRBJ1-5, with TRBD1 matching over 9 bases. Germline V gene lookup returns CDR1 MDHEN and CDR2 SYDVKM. Trimming took 5 bases from V and 5 from J; bases not matched to a gene: 13. The CDR3 is 17 amino acids. The CDR3 protein is CASSQSLGTGRYQPQHF. DNA of the CDR3: TGTGCCAGCAGTCAAAGCCTCGGGACAGGGCGTTATCAGCCCCAGCATTTT.

The J gene is TRBJ2-7, the V gene TRBV1; the table's D call, TRBD1, has no DNA check behind it. TRBV1 is designated a pseudogene. The CDR3 has 15 amino acids. The CDR3 DNA follows: TGCACCAGCAGCCAAGGGTCAGGGGGTGATTACGAGCAGTACTTC. The encoded protein is CTSSQGSGGDYEQYF.

J is TRBJ1-4 and V is TRBV18; D is ambiguous. The V end lost 6 bases, the J end lost 5 bases, and 16 bases lay between the germline ends. Germline assignment: CDR1 KGHSH and CDR2 LQKENI. The length of the CDR3 is 15 residues. CDR3 sequence reads: CASSYQAGRNEKLFF. The CDR3, as DNA: TGTGCCAGCTCCTACCAGGCAGGAAGAAATGAAAAACTGTTTTTT.

The genes are TRBV9 and TRBJ1-1; no definite D call. The CDR3 length is 13 residues. V gave up 9 bases and J gave up 1 base, with 13 bases separating them. Looked up from germline, CDR1 is SGDLS and CDR2 is YYNGEE. The DNA of the CDR3 is TGTGCCACCGGTTCGGGTAAGAACACTGAAGCTTTCTTT. This encodes CATGSGKNTEAFF.

This chain uses TRBV6-1 with TRBJ1-6; no clear D. This CDR3 is 15 amino acids long. V was trimmed by 1 base and J by 0 bases, leaving 4 bases between them. Per germline, CDR1 MNHNS and CDR2 SASEGT. CDR3 residues: CASSEGSSYNSPLHF. The CDR3 DNA sequence: TGTGCCAGCAGTGAAGGGAGCTCCTATAATTCACCCCTCCACTTT.

This chain links TRBV29-1 with TRBJ1-1; D unresolved. This CDR3 comprises 12 residues. Trimming removed 2 bases from V and 0 bases from J, with 4 bases in between. Per the germline V gene, CDR1 is SQVTM and CDR2 is ANQGSEA. In nucleotides, the CDR3 is TGCAGCGTTGAAAGCATGAACACTGAAGCTTTCTTT. Encoded protein: CSVESMNTEAFF.

This clone has only a few counts. V is TRBV30 and J is TRBJ2-7; a possible D gene is TRBD1 (5 bases). The CDR3 spans 12 residues. The V end was cut by 0 bases, the J end by 9 bases, with 12 bases between. Germline V gene sequence: CDR1 GTSNPN, CDR2 SVGIG (reference sequence). The CDR3 is CAWSVLGARQYF. DNA for the CDR3: TGTGCCTGGAGTGTACTTGGGGCGAGGCAGTACTTC.

The chain is built from TRBV19 and TRBJ2-1; TRBD2 agrees at 14 bases. The germline CDR1 and CDR2 sequences are LNHDA and SQIVND (reference sequence). J gave up 6 bases and V 5 bases, and 3 bases lay outside the gene matches. The CDR3 extends over 15 amino acids. The CDR3, as DNA: TGTGCCAGTAGTCTTGGACTAGCGGGAGGCAATGAGCAGTTCTTC. Its protein product is CASSLGLAGGNEQFF.

The chain joins TRBV20-1 to TRBJ1-5; D gene unclear. The CDR3 contains 13 residues. The V end lost 3 bases, the J end lost 9 bases, and 15 bases lay between the germline ends. Germline CDR1 is DFQATT and CDR2 is SNEGSKA (reference sequence). In DNA, the CDR3 is TGCAGTGCTAGTGCCAGGCCGGTAGGGCCCCAGCATTTT. Protein product: CSASARPVGPQHF.

The chain uses TRBV20-1 and TRBJ2-1; D might be TRBD1 (5 bases). Germline V gene lookup returns CDR1 DFQATT and CDR2 SNEGSKA (reference sequence). This CDR3 spans 11 amino acids. V lost 4 bases, J lost 8 bases, and 9 bases lay in between. The CDR3 coding sequence is TGCAGTGCTATCTTCAGGGATGAGCAGTTCTTC. Its protein is CSAIFRDEQFF.

DNA of the CDR3: TGCGCCAGCAGCTTGGGTATCCCCACAGATACGCAGTATTTT. Translated, it gives CASSLGIPTDTQYF. The chain uses TRBV5-1 and TRBJ2-3; D gene uncertain. Germline V gives CDR1 SGHRS, CDR2 YFSETQ. This CDR3 spans 14 amino acids. The ends were cut back, 0 bases at V and 2 bases at J, with 7 bases in the middle.